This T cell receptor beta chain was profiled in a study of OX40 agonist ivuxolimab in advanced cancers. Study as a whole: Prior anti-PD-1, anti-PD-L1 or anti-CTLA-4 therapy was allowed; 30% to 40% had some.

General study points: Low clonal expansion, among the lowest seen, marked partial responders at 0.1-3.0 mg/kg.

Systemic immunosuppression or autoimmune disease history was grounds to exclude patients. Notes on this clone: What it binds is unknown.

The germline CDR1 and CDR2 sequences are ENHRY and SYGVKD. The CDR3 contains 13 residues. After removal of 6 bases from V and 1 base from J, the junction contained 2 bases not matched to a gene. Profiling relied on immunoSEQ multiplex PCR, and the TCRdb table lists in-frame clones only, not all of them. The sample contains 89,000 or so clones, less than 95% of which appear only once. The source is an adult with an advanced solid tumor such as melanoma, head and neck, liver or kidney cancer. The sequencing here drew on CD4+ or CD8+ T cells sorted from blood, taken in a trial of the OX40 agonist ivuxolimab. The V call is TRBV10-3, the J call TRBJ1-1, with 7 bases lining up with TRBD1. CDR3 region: CAISGTENTEAFF. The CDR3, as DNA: TGTGCCATCAGCGGGACAGAGAACACTGAAGCTTTCTTT.